The T cell receptor beta chain described here comes from a study of T cell repertoires in cytomegalovirus infection. For the study at large: HLA-B-restricted CMV epitopes that are well studied, plus recently identified HLA-C-restricted ones, were used by the study. It was the public TCR beta signatures that indicated both CMV infection and matching HLA type.

One entry per CDR3 protein, called by TCRdb with MiXCR from the reads. The repertoire consists of about a million distinct CDR3 sequences, with approximately 33% occurring once and the leading ten covering around an eighth. This clonotype was detected a few times. Its antigen is unidentified. From germline, CDR1 is ENHRY and CDR2 SYGVKD. V lost 3 bases and J lost 5, with 5 bases in between. The CDR3 is made up of 12 amino acids. This specimen consisted of cultured CD8+ T cells from PBMCs, obtained from culture after CMV antigen stimulation. The receptor was isolated from a human donor in good health (CMV status not recorded). Some clones in this sample may be carry-over from other donors' samples. The chain joins TRBV10-3 to TRBJ2-1; D perhaps matches TRBD1 (5 bases). The DNA for the CDR3 is TGTGCCATCAGTGACAGGGACAATGAGCAGTTCTTC. It codes for CAISDRDNEQFF.